Following are 7 T cell receptor beta chains from one sample sequenced in a study of blood T cells in healthy people across ages. A sample-barcoded 5' primer and a J-beta primer mix were used in a second PCR of roughly 7 to 11 cycles. TCRdb processed the 5' RACE reads anew with MiXCR; each CDR3 protein has one entry. The sample holds fewer than 700,000 distinct CDR3 sequences, over 40% seen once. Input material: blood. These receptors all come from a man older than 75 in good health.

The rearrangement uses TRBV28 and TRBJ2-1; perhaps TRBD1 as D (5 bases). Trimming removed 6 bases at V and 9 bases at J, with 18 bases between. The V gene's germline CDR1 is MDHEN and CDR2 SYDVKM. The CDR3 is made up of 14 amino acids. The CDR3 spells CASRRTGGSVEQFF. CDR3 DNA: TGTGCCAGCAGGAGAACAGGCGGCTCTGTTGAGCAGTTCTTC. Full variable domain (rest looked up from reference TRBV28 and TRBJ2-1): DVKVTQSSRYLVKRTGEKVFLECVQDMDHENMFWYRQDPGLGLRLIYFSYDVKMKEKGDIPEGYSVSREKKERFSLILESASTNQTSMYLCASRRTGGSVEQFFGPGTRLTVL.

The chain has TRBV29-1 and TRBJ2-3; D not resolved. V was pared by 5 bases and J by 0 bases, with 9 bases between. This CDR3 has 13 amino acids. Germline-derived CDR1 and CDR2 are SQVTM and ANQGSEA. Here the CDR3 reads CSVRADSTDTQYF. Written as DNA, the CDR3 is TGCAGCGTTCGGGCAGACAGCACAGATACGCAGTATTTT.

This rearrangement joins TRBV4-2 to TRBJ2-1; 8 bases fit TRBD1. Germline CDR1 LGHNA, CDR2 YNFKEQ. V was clipped by 1 base and J by 9 bases; unmatched bases: 5. CDR3 length: 14 amino acids. The CDR3 spells CASSQVSGGTEQFF. As DNA, the CDR3 is TGTGCCAGCAGCCAAGTGTCAGGGGGCACTGAGCAGTTCTTC.

The chain couples TRBV25-1 to TRBJ2-3; 9 positions agree with TRBD1. The length of the CDR3 is 15 residues. The germline gives CDR1 MGHDK, CDR2 SYGVNS. The V and J ends lost 3 bases and 9 bases, in that order; junction bases with no gene match: 10. CDR3 DNA sequence: TGTGCCAGCAGTGACCGGGACAGGGCCTCGGTGACGCAGTATTTT. It yields the protein CASSDRDRASVTQYF. Filled out from reference TRBV25-1 and TRBJ2-3, the complete variable domain reads EADIYQTPRYLVIGTGKKITLECSQTMGHDKMYWYQQDPGMELHLIHYSYGVNSTEKGDLSSESTVSRIRTEHFPLTLESARPSHTSQYLCASSDRDRASVTQYFGPGTRLTVL.

This clonotype occurred a few times. The V call is TRBV6-2 or TRBV6-3, the J call TRBJ2-7; D unclear. TRBJ2-5 matches the DNA end more closely, so the J call is doubtful. Looked up from germline, CDR1 is MNHEY and CDR2 is SVGEGT. This CDR3 is built from 14 residues. The CDR3 sequence is CASTHRSPIGTQYF. CDR3 nucleotide sequence: TGTGCCAGCACCCACCGAAGCCCCATCGGGACCCAGTACTTC.

V and J are TRBV2 and TRBJ1-1; tentative D call: TRBD1 (6 bases). Trimming took 10 bases from V and 2 from J, leaving 17 bases between them. The CDR3 has 14 amino acids. Germline values: CDR1 SNHLY, CDR2 FYNNEI. CDR3 sequence (DNA): TGTGCCACTATGGGACAAGGCCTAAACACTGAAGCTTTCTTT. Translating gives CATMGQGLNTEAFF.

This clonotype was detected ten times or more. The chain has TRBV5-6 and TRBJ2-7; D remains unclear. The germline V and J ends were trimmed by 3 bases and 2 bases, with 12 bases remaining between them. This CDR3 spans 14 amino acids. Germline loops: CDR1 SGHDT, CDR2 YYEEEE. CDR3 protein: CASSYWTVAYEQYF. The CDR3 coding sequence is TGTGCCAGCAGCTACTGGACCGTCGCCTACGAGCAGTACTTC.